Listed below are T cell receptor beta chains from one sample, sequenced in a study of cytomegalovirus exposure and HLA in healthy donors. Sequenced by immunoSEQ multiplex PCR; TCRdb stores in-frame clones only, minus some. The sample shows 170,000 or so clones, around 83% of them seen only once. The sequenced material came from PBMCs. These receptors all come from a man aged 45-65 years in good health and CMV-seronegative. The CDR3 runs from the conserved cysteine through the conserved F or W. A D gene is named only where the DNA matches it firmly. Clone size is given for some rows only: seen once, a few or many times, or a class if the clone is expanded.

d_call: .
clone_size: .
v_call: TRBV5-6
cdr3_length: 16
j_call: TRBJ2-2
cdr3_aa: CASSLWGVRITGELFF
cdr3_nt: TGTGCCAGCAGCTTGTGGGGGGTAAGAATCACCGGGGAGCTGTTTTTT

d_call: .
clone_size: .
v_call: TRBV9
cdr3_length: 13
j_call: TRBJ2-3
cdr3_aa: CASSVAPGTGPHF
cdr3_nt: .

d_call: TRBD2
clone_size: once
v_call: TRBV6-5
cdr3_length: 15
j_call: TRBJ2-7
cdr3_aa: CASSYSAGVWDEQYF
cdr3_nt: TGTGCCAGCAGTTACTCGGCGGGAGTCTGGGACGAGCAGTACTTC

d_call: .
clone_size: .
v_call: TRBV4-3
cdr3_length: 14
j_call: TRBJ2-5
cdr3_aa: CASSQDPGRETQYF
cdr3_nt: TGCGCCAGCAGCCAAGATCCGGGGAGAGAGACCCAGTACTTC

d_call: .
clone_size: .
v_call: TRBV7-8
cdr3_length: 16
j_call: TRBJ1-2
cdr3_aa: CASSRGTEIANYGYTF
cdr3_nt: TGTGCCAGCAGCCGGGGGACGGAAATCGCTAACTATGGCTACACCTTC

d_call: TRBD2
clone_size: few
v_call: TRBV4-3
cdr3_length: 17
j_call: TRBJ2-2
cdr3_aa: CASSQEGRAGDPGELFF
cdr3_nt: TGCGCCAGCAGCCAAGAGGGGCGGGCGGGAGACCCCGGGGAGCTGTTTTTT

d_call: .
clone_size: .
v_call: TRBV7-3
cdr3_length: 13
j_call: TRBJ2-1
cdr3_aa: CASSLYRNNEQFF
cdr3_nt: TGTGCCAGCAGCTTATACAGAAACAATGAGCAGTTCTTC

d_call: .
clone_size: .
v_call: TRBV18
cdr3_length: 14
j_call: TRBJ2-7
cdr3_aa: CASSPGGSQYEQYF
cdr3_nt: TGTGCCAGCTCACCGGGAGGCAGCCAGTACGAGCAGTACTTC

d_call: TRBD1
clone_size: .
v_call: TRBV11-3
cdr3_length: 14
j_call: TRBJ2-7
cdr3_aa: CASSPGGSPYEQYF
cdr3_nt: TGTGCCAGCAGCCCAGGGGGCAGCCCCTACGAGCAGTACTTC

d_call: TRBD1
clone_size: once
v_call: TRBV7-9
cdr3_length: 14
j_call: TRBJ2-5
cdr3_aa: CASRDRGRGETQYF
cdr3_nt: TGTGCCAGCCGGGACAGGGGCAGGGGAGAGACCCAGTACTTC

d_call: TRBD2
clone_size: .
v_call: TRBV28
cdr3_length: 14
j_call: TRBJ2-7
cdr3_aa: CASRRSGVFYEQYF
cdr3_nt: TGTGCCAGCAGACGGAGCGGGGTTTTCTACGAGCAGTACTTC

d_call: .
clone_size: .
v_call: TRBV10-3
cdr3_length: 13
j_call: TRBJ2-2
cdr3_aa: CAISPLETGELFF
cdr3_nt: TGTGCCATCAGTCCCCTGGAGACCGGGGAGCTGTTTTTT

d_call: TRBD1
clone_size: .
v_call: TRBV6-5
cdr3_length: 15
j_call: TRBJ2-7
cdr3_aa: CASSKGQGANYEQYF
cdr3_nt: TGTGCCAGCAGTAAGGGACAGGGGGCCAACTACGAGCAGTACTTC

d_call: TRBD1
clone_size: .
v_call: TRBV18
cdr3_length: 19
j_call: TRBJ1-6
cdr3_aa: CASSSYFSLGTGNNSPLHF
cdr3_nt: TGTGCCAGCTCTTCCTATTTTTCCTTGGGGACAGGGAATAATTCACCCCTCCACTTT

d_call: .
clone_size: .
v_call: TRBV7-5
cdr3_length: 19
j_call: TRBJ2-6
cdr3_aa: CARSVRRDRVVAGANVLTF
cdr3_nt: TGTGCCAGAAGCGTCCGCCGGGACAGGGTGGTGGCTGGGGCCAACGTCCTGACTTTC

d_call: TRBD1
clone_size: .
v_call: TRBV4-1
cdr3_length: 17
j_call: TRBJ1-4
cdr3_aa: CASSQAGTGVSGEKLFF
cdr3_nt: TGCGCCAGCAGCCAAGCCGGGACAGGAGTGTCGGGGGAAAAACTGTTTTTT

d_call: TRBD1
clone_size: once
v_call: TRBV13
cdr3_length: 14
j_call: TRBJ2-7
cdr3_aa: CASSSDRGPYEQYF
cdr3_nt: TGTGCCAGCAGCTCCGACAGGGGACCCTACGAGCAGTACTTC

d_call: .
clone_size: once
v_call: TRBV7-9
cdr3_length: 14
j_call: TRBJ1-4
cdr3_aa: CASSLGHVNEKLFF
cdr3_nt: TGTGCCAGCAGCCTGGGACACGTTAATGAAAAACTGTTTTTT

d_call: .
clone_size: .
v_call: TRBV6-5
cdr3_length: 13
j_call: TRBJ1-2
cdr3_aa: CASTLRRIYGYTF
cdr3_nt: TGTGCCAGCACCCTTCGGCGGATCTATGGCTACACCTTC

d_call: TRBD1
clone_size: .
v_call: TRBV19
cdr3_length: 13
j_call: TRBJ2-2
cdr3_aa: CASRRQGDGELFF
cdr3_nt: TGTGCCAGTAGACGTCAGGGGGACGGGGAGCTGTTTTTT

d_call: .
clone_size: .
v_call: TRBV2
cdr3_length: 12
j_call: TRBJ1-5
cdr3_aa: CASRGPQQPQHF
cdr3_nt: TGTGCCAGCAGGGGGCCTCAACAGCCCCAGCATTTT

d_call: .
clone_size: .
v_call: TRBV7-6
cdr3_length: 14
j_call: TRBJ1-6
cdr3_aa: CASSSTGWDSPLHF
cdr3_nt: TGTGCCAGCAGCTCAACGGGGTGGGATTCACCCCTCCACTTT

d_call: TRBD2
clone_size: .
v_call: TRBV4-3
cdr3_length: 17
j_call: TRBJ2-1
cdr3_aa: CASSQDRAGVSFNEQFF
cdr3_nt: TGCGCCAGCAGCCAAGATCGGGCGGGAGTCTCTTTCAATGAGCAGTTCTTC

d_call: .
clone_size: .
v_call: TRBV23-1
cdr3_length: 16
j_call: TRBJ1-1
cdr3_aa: CASSQSSIGGKTEAFF
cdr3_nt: TGCGCCAGCAGTCAATCTTCGATAGGGGGAAAGACTGAAGCTTTCTTT

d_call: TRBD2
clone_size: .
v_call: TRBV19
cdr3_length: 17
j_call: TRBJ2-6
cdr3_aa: CAPRQRGDCSGANVLTF
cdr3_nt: TGTGCCCCAAGGCAGCGGGGGGACTGCTCTGGGGCCAACGTCCTGACTTTC

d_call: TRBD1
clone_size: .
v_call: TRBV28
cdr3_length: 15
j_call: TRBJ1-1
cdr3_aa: CASSPVQGAGTEAFF
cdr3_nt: TGTGCCAGCAGTCCAGTACAGGGGGCCGGCACTGAAGCTTTCTTT

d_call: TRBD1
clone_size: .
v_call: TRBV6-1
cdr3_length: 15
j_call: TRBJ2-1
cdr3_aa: CASKGTAGHYNEQFF
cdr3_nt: TGTGCCAGTAAAGGGACAGCCGGACACTACAATGAGCAGTTCTTC

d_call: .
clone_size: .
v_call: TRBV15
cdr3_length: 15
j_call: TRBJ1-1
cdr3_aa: CATSRVTAMNTEAFF
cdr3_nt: TGTGCCACCAGCAGAGTGACAGCCATGAACACTGAAGCTTTCTTT

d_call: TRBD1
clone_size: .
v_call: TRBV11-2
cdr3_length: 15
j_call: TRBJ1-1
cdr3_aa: CASSPRGTMNTEAFF
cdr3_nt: TGTGCCAGCAGCCCCAGGGGGACGATGAACACTGAAGCTTTCTTT

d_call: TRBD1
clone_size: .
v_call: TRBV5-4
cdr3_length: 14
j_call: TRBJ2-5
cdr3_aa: CASSFPGQYETQYF
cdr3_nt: TGTGCCAGCAGCTTTCCGGGACAGTATGAGACCCAGTACTTC